These 21 T cell receptor beta chains share one sample of origin, sequenced in a study of beta chain features in type 1 diabetes. Study-level results: Type 1 diabetes patients had TCRB CDR3s that were shorter (moderately but significantly so) in all four CD4+ subsets.

Sequencing targeted expressed TCRB transcripts, as all isolated RNA had been reverse transcribed. Clones were read by immunoSEQ multiplex PCR, and TCRdb kept only the in-frame ones, dropping some. The table has about 700,000 clones, around 15% seen once. What these receptors recognize is not known. Material for sequencing was naive CD4+ T cells from blood. Every receptor here comes from a man aged 18 to 30 with type 1 diabetes.

In the case of this clone: At the DNA level, this CDR3 is encoded by other sequences in the same sample as well. The chain couples TRBV9 to TRBJ1-2; D unclear. Germline lookup yields CDR1 SGDLS and CDR2 YYNGEE. CDR3 length: 14 residues. V was trimmed by 0 bases and J by 2 bases, leaving 8 bases between them. The CDR3 here is CASSVGQSNYGYTF. The CDR3 DNA is TGTGCCAGCAGCGTAGGCCAGTCCAACTATGGCTACACCTTC.

The V gene is TRBV30, the J gene TRBJ2-7, with D hard to call. The ends were cut back, 0 bases at V and 5 bases at J, with 5 bases in the middle. The CDR3 totals 11 residues. The germline V gene has CDR1 GTSNPN and CDR2 SVGIG (reference sequence). CDR3 region: CAWSVFHEQYF. Written as DNA, the CDR3 is TGTGCCTGGAGTGTTTTCCACGAGCAGTACTTC. Full variable domain (rest looked up from reference TRBV30 and TRBJ2-7): SQTIHQWPATLVQPVGSPLSLECTVEGTSNPNLYWYRQAAGRGLQLLFYSVGIGQISSEVPQNLSASRPQDRQFILSSKKLLLSDSGFYLCAWSVFHEQYFGPGTRLTVT.

The gene calls are TRBV7-2 and TRBJ1-2; maybe TRBD1 (5 bases). The CDR3 covers 16 residues. Germline V gene data show CDR1 as SGHTA and CDR2 as FQGNSA. Trimming removed 2 bases from V and 11 bases from J, with 24 bases in between. CDR3 loop: CASSLYGGGSPNQYTF. Written as DNA, the CDR3 is TGTGCCAGCAGCTTATACGGTGGGGGGTCCCCCAACCAATACACCTTC.

This clone was detected only a few times. This same CDR3 is encoded by further DNA sequences in the sample. This chain connects TRBV5-1 to TRBJ2-5; D may match TRBD1 or TRBD2 (6 bases each). The CDR3 runs 13 residues. V was shortened by 3 bases and J by 5 bases, with 11 bases between the two germline ends. Germline V gene sequence: CDR1 SGHRS, CDR2 YFSETQ. The chain's CDR3 is CASSSGGSETQYF. The CDR3 bases are TGCGCCAGCAGCTCCGGGGGCAGCGAGACCCAGTACTTC.

This clone came up a few times. The chain has TRBV6-1 and TRBJ2-7, with D unclear. The CDR3 has 11 amino acids. Between the trimmed V and J ends, which lost 5 bases and 4 bases, there was a span of 6 bases. CDR1 MNHNS and CDR2 SASEGT come from the germline V gene. CDR3 nucleotide sequence: TGTGCCAGCAGTTCCCGGTACGAGCAGTACTTC. This translates into CASSSRYEQYF.

V usage is TRBV7-8 and J usage is TRBJ2-5; the match to TRBD2 covers 7 bases. The DNA end favors TRBJ2-7, so the J call may be wrong. This CDR3 contains 17 residues. Germline V lookup: CDR1 SGHVS, CDR2 FQNEAQ. The CDR3 reads CASSLGEGRGSSYEQYF. The CDR3 nucleotides are TGTGCCAGCAGCTTAGGGGAGGGGAGAGGGAGCTCCTACGAGCAGTACTTC.

This clone was counted only a few times. The chain employs TRBV7-9 and TRBJ2-7, with D unresolved. Between the trimmed V and J ends, which lost 3 bases and 6 bases, there was a span of 6 bases. CDR1 and CDR2 (germline): SEHNR, FQNEAQ (reference sequence). The CDR3 runs 11 residues. The CDR3 coding sequence is TGTGCCAGCAGCTTCTATGGCGAGCAGTACTTC. Protein sequence: CASSFYGEQYF.

This clone was counted a few times. The rearrangement joins TRBV30 to TRBJ2-1; the D call may be TRBD1 or TRBD2 (5 bases each). CDR1 and CDR2 (germline): GTSNPN, SVGIG (reference sequence). The germline V and J ends were trimmed by 1 base and 0 bases, with 13 bases remaining between them. The CDR3 extends over 16 amino acids. The CDR3 coding sequence is TGTGCCTGGAGTGGAGGGGTCCTCACCTCCTACAATGAGCAGTTCTTC. Protein: CAWSGGVLTSYNEQFF.

V is TRBV28 and J is TRBJ1-2, with D unresolved. The CDR3 spans 14 residues. Trimming pared 2 bases from V and 8 bases from J, leaving 15 bases between. CDR1 and CDR2 from the germline V gene are MDHEN and SYDVKM. The CDR3 nucleotides are TGTGCCAGCAGTTTACCCCAACGGACGGAGGGCTACACCTTC. This translates into CASSLPQRTEGYTF.

As regards this clone: Different DNA sequences within this sample yield the same CDR3. The chain is built from TRBV9 and TRBJ2-3, with TRBD1 as a possible D gene (6 bases). V was pared by 0 bases and J by 1 base, with 6 bases between. The germline V gene encodes CDR1 SGDLS and CDR2 YYNGEE. The CDR3 extends over 14 amino acids. CDR3 residues: CASSVDRGTDTQYF. CDR3 in DNA: TGTGCCAGCAGCGTAGACAGGGGCACAGATACGCAGTATTTT.

This clone was seen only a few times. V and J are TRBV19 and TRBJ1-5; D is perhaps TRBD1 (5 bases). CDR1 is LNHDA, CDR2 SQIVND, per germline (reference sequence). The CDR3 is 12 residues long. The germline V and J ends were trimmed by 3 bases and 7 bases, with 7 bases remaining between them. CDR3 in DNA: TGTGCCAGTAGTATGGGGCACCAGCCCCAGCATTTT. Translated, it gives CASSMGHQPQHF. Supplemented by reference TRBV19 and TRBJ1-5, the full variable domain reads DGGITQSPKYLFRKEGQNVTLSCEQNLNHDAMYWYRQDPGQGLRLIYYSQIVNDFQKGDIAEGYSVSREKKESFPLTVTSAQKNPTAFYLCASSMGHQPQHFGDGTRLSIL.

This clone was counted between two and nine times. The chain combines TRBV19 with TRBJ2-5; 7 nucleotides align to TRBD2. Losses at the gene ends were 3 bases for V and 3 bases for J; bases not matched to a gene: 10. CDR3 length: 16 amino acids. Germline CDR1 LNHDA, CDR2 SQIVND (reference sequence). The CDR3 sequence: CASSIDRLAAKETQYF. CDR3 coding DNA: TGTGCCAGTAGTATTGATCGTCTAGCGGCCAAAGAGACCCAGTACTTC.

This clone was seen a few times. The V gene is TRBV30, the J gene TRBJ1-6; 8 bases align to TRBD1. Trimming at V came to 1 base and at J to 6 bases, leaving 2 bases not matched to a gene. Germline V gives CDR1 GTSNPN, CDR2 SVGIG (reference sequence). CDR3 length equals 14 residues. The CDR3 DNA is TGTGCCTGGAGTGCGGGACAGGCTAATTCACCCCTCCACTTT. Its translation: CAWSAGQANSPLHF. The entire variable domain, with the rest obtained from reference TRBV30 and TRBJ1-6, is as follows: SQTIHQWPATLVQPVGSPLSLECTVEGTSNPNLYWYRQAAGRGLQLLFYSVGIGQISSEVPQNLSASRPQDRQFILSSKKLLLSDSGFYLCAWSAGQANSPLHFGNGTRLTVT.

This sequence joins TRBV7-2 and TRBJ2-1; D may be TRBD2 (6 bases). This CDR3 comprises 13 residues. V lost 5 bases and J 15 bases, leaving 20 bases between the germline ends. Germline V gives CDR1 SGHTA, CDR2 FQGNSA. The CDR3 nucleotides are TGTGCCAGCAGCGCCGGTTGGAGGGGTCCACCGTTCTTC. Amino acids: CASSAGWRGPPFF.

The V call is TRBV13, the J call TRBJ2-1; 10 nucleotides line up with TRBD1. Germline CDR1 PRHDT, CDR2 FYEKMQ (reference sequence). The trim removed 5 bases at V and 2 bases at J, leaving 3 bases unmatched. The CDR3 loop spans 15 amino acids. CDR3 region: CASSAGQGAYNEQFF. CDR3 nucleotides: TGTGCCAGCAGCGCCGGACAGGGGGCCTACAATGAGCAGTTCTTC.

The chain employs TRBV7-2 and TRBJ2-3; D not resolved. CDR3 length: 14 residues. Germline CDR1 reads SGHTA; CDR2 reads FQGNSA. Trimming removed 1 base from V and 4 bases from J, with 9 bases in between. CDR3 sequence: CASSLGPGPDTQYF. Here the CDR3 DNA reads TGTGCCAGCAGCTTAGGTCCGGGTCCAGATACGCAGTATTTT.

This clone was observed a handful of times. The chain uses TRBV4-1 and TRBJ1-5; a possible D gene is TRBD1 (5 bases). CDR1 is MGHRA, CDR2 YSYEKL, per germline. V lost 0 bases and J 7 bases, leaving 19 bases between the germline ends. This CDR3 region has 17 residues. CDR3 residues: CASSQDLKAGREQPQHF. CDR3 nucleotides: TGCGCCAGCAGCCAAGATCTTAAGGCAGGGAGGGAACAGCCCCAGCATTTT.

This clone occurred a few times. V gene TRBV29-1 combines with J gene TRBJ2-3; D might be TRBD2 (6 bases). CDR3 size: 13 residues. V lost 3 bases and J lost 6, with 13 bases in between. CDR1 is SQVTM, CDR2 ANQGSEA, per germline. Here the CDR3 reads CSVDGRGGDTQYF. As DNA, the CDR3 is TGCAGCGTTGATGGGCGGGGTGGCGATACGCAGTATTTT.

This clone appeared a few times. The CDR3 DNA is TGTGCCAGCAGCTCCCCCCCTAGCGGAAGAACCAATGAGCAGTTCTTC. Its protein is CASSSPPSGRTNEQFF. The chain joins TRBV9 to TRBJ2-1, with 7 nucleotides matching TRBD2. The CDR3 is made up of 16 amino acids. In germline, CDR1 is SGDLS, CDR2 YYNGEE. V gave up 4 bases and J gave up 6 bases; unmatched junction bases: 13.

The sample holds a few counts of this clone. J is TRBJ2-7 and V is TRBV11-2; 8 positions match TRBD1. There are 15 residues in the CDR3. Per germline, CDR1 SGHAT and CDR2 FQNNGV. Trimming took 1 base from V and 0 from J; bases not matched to a gene: 2. CDR3 region: CASSLVGTGSYEQYF. CDR3 nucleotides: TGTGCCAGCAGCTTAGTCGGGACAGGCTCCTACGAGCAGTACTTC.

CDR3 residues: CSVDGQRDVYGYTF. The CDR3 DNA is TGCAGCGTTGATGGACAGCGGGACGTCTATGGCTACACCTTC. The chain joins TRBV29-1 to TRBJ1-2, with D tentatively TRBD1 (6 bases). CDR3 length equals 14 residues. Germline CDR1 reads SQVTM; CDR2 reads ANQGSEA. V gave up 3 bases and J gave up 4 bases, with 15 bases separating them.